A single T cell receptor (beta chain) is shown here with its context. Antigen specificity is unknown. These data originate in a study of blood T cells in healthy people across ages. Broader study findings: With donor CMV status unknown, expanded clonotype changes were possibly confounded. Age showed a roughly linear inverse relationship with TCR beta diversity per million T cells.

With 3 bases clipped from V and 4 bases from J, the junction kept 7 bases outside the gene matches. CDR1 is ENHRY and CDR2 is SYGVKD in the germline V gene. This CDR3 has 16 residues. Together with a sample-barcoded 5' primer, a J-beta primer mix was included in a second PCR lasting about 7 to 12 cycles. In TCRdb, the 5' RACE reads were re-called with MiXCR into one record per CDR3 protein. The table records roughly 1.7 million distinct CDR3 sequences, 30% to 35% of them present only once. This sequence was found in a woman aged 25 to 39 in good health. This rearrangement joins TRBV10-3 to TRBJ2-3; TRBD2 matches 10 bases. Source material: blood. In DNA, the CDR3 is TGTGCCATCAGTGAACTCCTAGCGGGGGACGCAGATACGCAGTATTTT. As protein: CAISELLAGDADTQYF.